These 4 T cell receptor beta chains were sequenced from one sample in a study of T cells in Graves' hyperthyroidism and ophthalmopathy. Authors of the study amplified TCR beta CDR3 regions from RNA transcripts. The HTBI primer set served for first-round RT-PCR of the TCR CDR3. TCRdb used MiXCR to reprocess the multiplex PCR reads, holding one entry per CDR3 protein. Of fewer than 450,000 distinct CDR3 sequences listed, roughly 15% are singletons. Sequencing input: blood. The origin of the receptors is a woman in her twenties or thirties with Graves' hyperthyroidism that later progressed to Graves' ophthalmopathy.

This clonotype occurred many times. The chain joins TRBV12-3 or TRBV12-4 to TRBJ1-1; a weak D match, TRBD1 (5 bases). V was trimmed by 7 bases and J by 5 bases, leaving 17 bases between them. The CDR3 is 14 residues long. The CDR3 DNA follows: TGTGCCAGCAAAAGGGACGCCGGAGGGACTGAAGCTTTCTTT. Amino acid sequence: CASKRDAGGTEAFF.

The sample holds many counts of this clonotype. The chain links TRBV6-1 to TRBJ1-3, with TRBD1 as a possible D gene (5 bases). This CDR3 has 15 residues. Per the germline V gene, CDR1 is MNHNS and CDR2 is SASEGT. Trimming took off 6 bases at V and 0 bases at J, with 12 bases between the two ends. The CDR3 coding sequence is TGTGCCAGCAGACGGGACGGAAGCTCTGGAAACACCATATATTTT. Its translation: CASRRDGSSGNTIYF.

Many counts were recorded for this clonotype. The chain has TRBV7-9 and TRBJ2-3; D is uncertain. The germline V and J ends were trimmed by 5 bases and 6 bases, with 6 bases remaining between them. Germline V gives CDR1 SEHNR, CDR2 FQNEAQ (reference sequence). The CDR3 consists of 11 residues. CDR3 residues: CASSPMDTQYF. The CDR3 DNA follows: TGTGCCAGCAGCCCTATGGATACGCAGTATTTT.

This clonotype has a single count. One end of the junction does not line up with germline, which may come from a read error. The rearrangement links TRBV5-4 to TRBJ2-7, with TRBD2 identical over 8 bases. The germline CDR1 and CDR2 sequences are SGHNT and YYREEE (reference sequence). The CDR3 has 15 residues. In DNA, the CDR3 is TGTGTCAGCAGCGGGGGCCCAGGGAGCTCCTACGAGCAGTACTTC. It encodes CVSSGGPGSSYEQYF.